This TCR beta chain was profiled in a study of blood T cells in healthy people across ages. Findings of the study overall: In the absence of known donor CMV status, changes in expanded clonotypes were possibly confounded.

Next came a second PCR, run for roughly 7 to 12 cycles, which used a sample-barcoded 5' primer along with a J-beta primer mix. TCRdb called the 5' RACE reads again in MiXCR, with one record for every CDR3 protein. The profile shows hundreds of thousands of distinct CDR3 sequences, roughly half of them singletons. This CDR3 is 14 amino acids long. Germline-derived CDR1 and CDR2 are SGHTA and FQGNSA. Concerning this clonotype: Its antigen is currently unknown. Since a much larger clone is just one base distant, this may be a read error.

The TCR originated in a woman of 80 years or more in good health. This rearrangement joins TRBV7-2 to TRBJ1-4, with 9 nucleotides matching TRBD1. The sample was blood. In DNA, the CDR3 is TGTGCCGGCAGCCTCAGACAGGGGGTGGAAAAACTGTTTTTT. As protein: CAGSLRQGVEKLFF.